Detailed here is one T cell receptor (beta chain). The antigen remains undetermined. These data belong to a study of long-term antiretroviral therapy in people with HIV. Germline V lookup: CDR1 SGHTA, CDR2 FQGNSA. This CDR3 has 14 amino acids. Trimming pared 2 bases from V and 4 bases from J, leaving 11 bases between. Samples were assayed with immunoSEQ v3.0 at survey level. This table comes from immunoSEQ multiplex PCR, and its TCRdb copy is limited to in-frame clones, with some not included. The data hold some 43,000 clones, with approximately 89% observed a single time. Findings and limits, study-wide: The study lacked data on ART adherence, viral resistance or therapy changes.

This sequence joins TRBV7-2 and TRBJ1-1; D remains ambiguous. Sequencing used unsorted PBMCs, obtained 0.1 years before starting antiretroviral therapy. The receptor's source is a woman aged 50 to 60 with HIV. The DNA of the CDR3 is TGTGCCAGCAGCTTATCCGGTGGTGGCACTGAAGCTTTCTTT. Its protein is CASSLSGGGTEAFF.